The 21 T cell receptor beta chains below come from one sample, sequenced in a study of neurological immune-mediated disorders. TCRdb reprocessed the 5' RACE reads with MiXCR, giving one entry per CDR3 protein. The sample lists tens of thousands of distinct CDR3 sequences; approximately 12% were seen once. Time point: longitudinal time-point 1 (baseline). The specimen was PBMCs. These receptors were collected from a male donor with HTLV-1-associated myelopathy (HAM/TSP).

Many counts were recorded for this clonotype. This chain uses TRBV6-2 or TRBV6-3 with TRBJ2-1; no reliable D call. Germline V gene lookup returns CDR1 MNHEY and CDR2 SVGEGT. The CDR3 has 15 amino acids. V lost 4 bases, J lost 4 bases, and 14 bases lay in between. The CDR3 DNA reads TGTGCCAGCAGTTCCCTCGAGACTGCTTACAATGAGCAGTTCTTC. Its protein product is CASSSLETAYNEQFF.

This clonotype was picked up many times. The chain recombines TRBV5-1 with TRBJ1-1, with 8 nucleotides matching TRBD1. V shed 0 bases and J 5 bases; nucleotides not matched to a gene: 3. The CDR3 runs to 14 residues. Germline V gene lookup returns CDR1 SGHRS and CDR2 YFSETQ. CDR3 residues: CASSLGGQETEAFF. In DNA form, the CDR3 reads TGCGCCAGCAGCTTGGGGGGACAGGAGACTGAAGCTTTCTTT.

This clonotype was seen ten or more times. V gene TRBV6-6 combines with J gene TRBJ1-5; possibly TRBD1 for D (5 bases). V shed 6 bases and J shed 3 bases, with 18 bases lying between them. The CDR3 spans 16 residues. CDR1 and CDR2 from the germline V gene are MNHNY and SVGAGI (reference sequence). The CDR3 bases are TGTGCCAGCAGGGACTCCGGGACCGATGCCAATCAGCCCCAGCATTTT. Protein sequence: CASRDSGTDANQPQHF.

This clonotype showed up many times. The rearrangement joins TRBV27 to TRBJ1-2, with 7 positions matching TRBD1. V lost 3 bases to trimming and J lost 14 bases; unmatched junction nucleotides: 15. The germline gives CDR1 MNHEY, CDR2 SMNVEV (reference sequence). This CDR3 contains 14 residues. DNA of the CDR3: TGTGCCAGCAGTTTCCATGGGGCCGACAGGGATTATACCTTC. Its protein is CASSFHGADRDYTF.

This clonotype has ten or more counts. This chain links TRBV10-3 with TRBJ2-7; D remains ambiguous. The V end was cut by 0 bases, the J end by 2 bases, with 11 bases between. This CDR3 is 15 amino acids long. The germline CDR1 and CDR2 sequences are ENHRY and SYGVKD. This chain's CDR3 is CAISESKAITYEQYF. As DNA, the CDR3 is TGTGCCATCAGTGAGTCTAAGGCTATTACCTACGAGCAGTACTTC.

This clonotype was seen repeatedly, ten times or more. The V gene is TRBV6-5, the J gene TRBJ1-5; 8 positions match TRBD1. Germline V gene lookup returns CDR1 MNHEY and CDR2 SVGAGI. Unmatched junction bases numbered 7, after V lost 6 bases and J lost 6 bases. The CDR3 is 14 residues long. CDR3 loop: CASRIQGGGQPQHF. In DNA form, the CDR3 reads TGTGCCAGCAGGATACAGGGGGGAGGTCAGCCCCAGCATTTT.

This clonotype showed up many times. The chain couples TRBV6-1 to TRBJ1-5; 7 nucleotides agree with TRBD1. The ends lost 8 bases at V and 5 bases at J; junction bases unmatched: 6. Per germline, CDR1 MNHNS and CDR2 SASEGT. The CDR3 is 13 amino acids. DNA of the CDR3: TGTGCCAGCGGAGACAGGGCTGATCAGCCCCAGCATTTT. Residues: CASGDRADQPQHF.

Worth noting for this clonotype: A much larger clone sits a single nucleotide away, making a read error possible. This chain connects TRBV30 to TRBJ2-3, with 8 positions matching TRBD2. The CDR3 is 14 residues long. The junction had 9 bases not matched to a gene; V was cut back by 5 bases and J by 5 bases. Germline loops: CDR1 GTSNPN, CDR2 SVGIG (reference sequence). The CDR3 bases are TGTGCCTGGTCCGGGCCAGCGGGGGTAGATACGCAGTATTTT. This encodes CAWSGPAGVDTQYF.

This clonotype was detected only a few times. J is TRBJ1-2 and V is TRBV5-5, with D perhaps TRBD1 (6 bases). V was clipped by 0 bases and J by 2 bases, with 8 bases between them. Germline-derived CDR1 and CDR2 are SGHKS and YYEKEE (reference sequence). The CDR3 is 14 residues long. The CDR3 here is CASSLAGQNYGYTF. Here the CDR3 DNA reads TGTGCCAGCAGCTTGGCCGGACAGAACTATGGCTACACCTTC.

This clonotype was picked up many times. The CDR3 DNA follows: TGTGCCAGCTCACCCAGAACCCCGGGACAGGGGGCTGAGACCCAGTACTTC. Its protein product is CASSPRTPGQGAETQYF. The V gene is TRBV18, the J gene TRBJ2-5; 12 bases are a match to TRBD1. After removal of 3 bases from V and 5 bases from J, the junction contained 10 bases not matched to a gene. The CDR3 covers 17 residues. The germline gives CDR1 KGHSH, CDR2 LQKENI.

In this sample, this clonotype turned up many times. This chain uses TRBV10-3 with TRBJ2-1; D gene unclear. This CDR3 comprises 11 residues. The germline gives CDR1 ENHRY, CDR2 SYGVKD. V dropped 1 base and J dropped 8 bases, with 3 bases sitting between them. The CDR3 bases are TGTGCCATCAGTGAGTTCCATGAGCAGTTCTTC. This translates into CAISEFHEQFF.

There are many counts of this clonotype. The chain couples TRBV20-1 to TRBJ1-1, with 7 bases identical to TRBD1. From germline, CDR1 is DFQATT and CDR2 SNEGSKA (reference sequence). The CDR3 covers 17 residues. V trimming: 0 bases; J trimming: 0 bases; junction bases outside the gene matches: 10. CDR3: CSARDMQGVLVNTEAFF. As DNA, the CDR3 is TGCAGTGCTAGAGATATGCAGGGGGTCCTTGTGAACACTGAAGCTTTCTTT.

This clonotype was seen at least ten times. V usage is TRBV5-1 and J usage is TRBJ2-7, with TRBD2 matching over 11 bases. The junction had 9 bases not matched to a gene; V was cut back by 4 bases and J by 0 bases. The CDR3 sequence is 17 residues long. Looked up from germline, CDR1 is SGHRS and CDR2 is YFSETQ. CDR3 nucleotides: TGCGCCAGCAGCGTTCACGCTAGCGGGGGGTTCTCCTACGAGCAGTACTTC. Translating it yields CASSVHASGGFSYEQYF.

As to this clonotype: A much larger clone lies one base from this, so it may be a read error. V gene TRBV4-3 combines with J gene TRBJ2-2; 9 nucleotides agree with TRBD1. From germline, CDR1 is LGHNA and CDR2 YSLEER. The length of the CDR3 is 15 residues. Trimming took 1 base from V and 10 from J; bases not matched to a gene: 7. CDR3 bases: TGCGCCAGCAGCCAAGGGACAGGGGAAGGCGCGGAGCTGTTTTTT. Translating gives CASSQGTGEGAELFF.

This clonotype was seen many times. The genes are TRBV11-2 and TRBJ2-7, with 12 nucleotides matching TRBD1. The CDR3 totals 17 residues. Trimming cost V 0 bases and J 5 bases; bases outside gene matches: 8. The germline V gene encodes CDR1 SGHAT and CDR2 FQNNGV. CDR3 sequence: CASSLDSPGTGGHEQYF. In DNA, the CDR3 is TGTGCCAGCAGCTTAGATTCTCCCGGGACAGGGGGCCACGAGCAGTACTTC.

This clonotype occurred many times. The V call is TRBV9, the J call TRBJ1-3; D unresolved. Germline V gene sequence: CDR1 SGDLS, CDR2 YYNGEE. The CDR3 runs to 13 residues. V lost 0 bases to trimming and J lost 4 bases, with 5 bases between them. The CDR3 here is CASSVGGGNTIYF. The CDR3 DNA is TGTGCCAGCAGCGTAGGAGGAGGAAACACCATATATTTT.

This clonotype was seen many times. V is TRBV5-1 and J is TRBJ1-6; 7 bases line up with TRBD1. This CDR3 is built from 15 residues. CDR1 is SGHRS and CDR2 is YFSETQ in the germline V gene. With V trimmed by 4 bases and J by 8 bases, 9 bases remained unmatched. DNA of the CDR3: TGCGCCAGCAGCAATCAGGGAGGGGGCGATTCACCCCTCCACTTT. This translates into CASSNQGGGDSPLHF. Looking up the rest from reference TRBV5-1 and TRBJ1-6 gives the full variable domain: KAGVTQTPRYLIKTRGQQVTLSCSPISGHRSVSWYQQTPGQGLQFLFEYFSETQRNKGNFPGRFSGRQFSNSRSEMNVSTLELGDSALYLCASSNQGGGDSPLHFGNGTRLTVT.

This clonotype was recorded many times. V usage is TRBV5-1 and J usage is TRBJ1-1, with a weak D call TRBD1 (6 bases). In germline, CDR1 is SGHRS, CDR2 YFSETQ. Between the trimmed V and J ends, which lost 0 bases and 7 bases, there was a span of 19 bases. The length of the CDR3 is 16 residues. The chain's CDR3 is CASSLGLRGAIGEAFF. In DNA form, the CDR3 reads TGCGCCAGCAGCTTGGGTCTCCGGGGGGCCATCGGTGAAGCTTTCTTT. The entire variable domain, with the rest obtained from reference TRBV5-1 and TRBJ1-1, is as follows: KAGVTQTPRYLIKTRGQQVTLSCSPISGHRSVSWYQQTPGQGLQFLFEYFSETQRNKGNFPGRFSGRQFSNSRSEMNVSTLELGDSALYLCASSLGLRGAIGEAFFGQGTRLTVV.

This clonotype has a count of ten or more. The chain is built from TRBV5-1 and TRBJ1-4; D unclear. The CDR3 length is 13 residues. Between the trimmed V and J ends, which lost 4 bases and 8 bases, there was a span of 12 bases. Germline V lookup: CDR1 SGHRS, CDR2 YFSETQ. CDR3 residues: CASSPRVGEKLFF. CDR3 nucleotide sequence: TGCGCCAGCAGCCCACGGGTGGGAGAAAAACTGTTTTTT.

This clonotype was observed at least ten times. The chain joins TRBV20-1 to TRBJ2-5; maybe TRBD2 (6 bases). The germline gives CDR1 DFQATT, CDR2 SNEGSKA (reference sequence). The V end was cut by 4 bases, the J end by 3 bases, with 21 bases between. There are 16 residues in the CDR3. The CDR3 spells CSANPRGTVGEETQYF. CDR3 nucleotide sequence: TGCAGTGCTAACCCCCGGGGGACTGTCGGTGAAGAGACCCAGTACTTC.

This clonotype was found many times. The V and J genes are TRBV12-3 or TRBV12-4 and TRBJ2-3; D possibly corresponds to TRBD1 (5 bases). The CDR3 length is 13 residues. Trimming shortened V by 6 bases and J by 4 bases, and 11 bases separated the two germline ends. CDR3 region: CASRGPDPDTQYF. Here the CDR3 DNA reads TGTGCCAGCAGGGGGCCCGACCCAGATACGCAGTATTTT.